The 24 T cell receptor beta chains below were found in one sample sequenced in a study of human T cells and chemical hapten exposure (dated by TCRdb to the early 2020s). Interpreted using the paper, the time point label stands for: patch test 3, about 24 weeks after DPC sensitization. The treatment or condition label of this sample denotes: therapeutic diphenylcyclopropenone sensitization with weekly scalp DPC. Preparation of the library involved RACE. The reads were generated on a NextSeq 500. The public sequencing data were trimmed at Q25 with fastp and processed into clonotypes with MiXCR by TCRdb, which kept only in-frame beta chains. Identical CDR3 proteins give one entry, which carries the most common genes and DNA. Here the sample has 150,000 to 200,000 distinct CDR3 sequences; around 25% occur a single time. About 2.5% of the sample belongs to the ten largest clones. Sample: whole blood, taken in connection with sensitization to the hapten diphenylcyclopropenone (DPC). The receptor source for this set is a woman between 35 and 50 years old with alopecia areata. Some clones in this sample may be carry-over from other donors' samples.

This clonotype occurred a few times. This rearrangement joins TRBV6-2 or TRBV6-3 to TRBJ2-1, with TRBD2 matching 10 bases. The junction had 8 bases not matched to a gene; V was cut back by 6 bases and J by 3 bases. From germline, CDR1 is MNHEY and CDR2 SVGEGT. There are 16 residues in the CDR3. CDR3 nucleotide sequence: TGTGCCAGCAGCCTACCTATAGCGGGAGGCTACAATGAGCAGTTCTTC. Amino acids: CASSLPIAGGYNEQFF.

This clonotype was detected ten times or more. The chain joins TRBV30 to TRBJ2-5; 10 bases map to TRBD2. Per germline, CDR1 GTSNPN and CDR2 SVGIG (reference sequence). V lost 6 bases and J lost 1; bases outside the gene matches: 5. There are 14 residues in the CDR3. The CDR3 is CACRLAGAQETQYF. CDR3 sequence (DNA): TGTGCCTGTCGCCTAGCGGGAGCCCAAGAGACCCAGTACTTC.

Only a few counts were recorded for this clonotype. V is TRBV6-5 and J is TRBJ2-3, with D possibly matching TRBD1 (5 bases). The germline V and J ends were trimmed by 0 bases and 5 bases, with 9 bases remaining between them. CDR1 MNHEY and CDR2 SVGAGI come from the germline V gene. The CDR3 sequence is 14 residues long. The CDR3: CASSYSQGVDTQYF. The CDR3, as DNA: TGTGCCAGCAGTTACTCACAAGGGGTAGATACGCAGTATTTT.

This sequence joins TRBV10-3 and TRBJ2-1; 8 nucleotides match TRBD2. CDR3 length equals 15 residues. Unmatched junction bases numbered 9, after V lost 6 bases and J lost 5 bases. Germline CDR1 is ENHRY and CDR2 is SYGVKD. CDR3 amino acids: CAIRTYAGGNNEQFF. The CDR3 bases are TGTGCCATCAGAACCTACGCGGGAGGAAACAATGAGCAGTTCTTC.

The chain has TRBV7-9 and TRBJ2-3, with D perhaps TRBD2 (7 bases). Germline V gene data show CDR1 as SEHNR and CDR2 as FQNEAQ (reference sequence). Trimming shortened V by 10 bases and J by 3 bases, and 17 bases separated the two germline ends. CDR3 length: 14 amino acids. The CDR3 protein is CATKPGGWTDTQYF. In DNA form, the CDR3 reads TGTGCCACCAAGCCGGGGGGCTGGACAGATACGCAGTATTTT.

This clonotype occurred a few times. The gene calls are TRBV4-1 and TRBJ2-2, with D uncertain. CDR1 is MGHRA and CDR2 is YSYEKL in the germline V gene. Trimming stripped 3 bases from V and 8 bases from J, with 16 bases between. CDR3 length equals 15 residues. CDR3 nucleotide sequence: TGCGCCAGCAGCCACGCCGGGCCTCCGACGGGGGAGCTGTTTTTT. It is translated as CASSHAGPPTGELFF.

This clonotype was seen a handful of times. V gene TRBV10-3 combines with J gene TRBJ1-1; D is possibly TRBD1 (5 bases). This CDR3 has 13 amino acids. Between the trimmed V and J ends, which lost 9 bases and 0 bases, there was a span of 11 bases. The germline CDR1 and CDR2 sequences are ENHRY and SYGVKD. CDR3: CAIRGVMNTEAFF. The CDR3 nucleotides are TGTGCCATAAGAGGGGTAATGAACACTGAAGCTTTCTTT.

In this sample, this clonotype turned up a few times. The chain recombines TRBV29-1 with TRBJ1-1; a possible D gene is TRBD1 (5 bases). The CDR3 has 13 residues. Trimming pared 4 bases from V and 4 bases from J, leaving 13 bases between. CDR1 SQVTM and CDR2 ANQGSEA come from the germline V gene. The CDR3 DNA sequence: TGCAGCGTTGCCAGGGACCATTTCACTGAAGCTTTCTTT. Translated, it gives CSVARDHFTEAFF.

This clonotype was seen a few times. This chain uses TRBV21-1 with TRBJ2-1; TRBD2 was called by the table and not checked on the DNA. TRBV21-1 is marked as a pseudogene. The CDR3 sequence is 21 residues long. CDR3 protein: CASSKKRSGGGRAQPYNEQFF. The CDR3 DNA is TGTGCCAGCAGCAAAAAGAGGAGTGGCGGCGGGAGGGCTCAGCCCTACAATGAGCAGTTCTTC.

As for this clonotype: This clone may be a read error of a much larger clone one base away. V gene TRBV7-8 combines with J gene TRBJ2-1; D remains ambiguous. Germline CDR1 reads SGHVS; CDR2 reads FQNEAQ. There are 12 residues in the CDR3. Trimming stripped 3 bases from V and 2 bases from J, with 2 bases between. CDR3 bases: TGTGCCAGCAGCTTCACCTACAATGAGCAGTTCTTC. Amino acid sequence: CASSFTYNEQFF.

This clonotype was counted only a few times. The chain carries TRBV5-1 and TRBJ2-2, with D unresolved. The CDR3 contains 12 residues. V lost 0 bases and J lost 10, with 7 bases in between. Germline values: CDR1 SGHRS, CDR2 YFSETQ. The CDR3 bases are TGCGCCAGCAGCTTGGTAGAGGTGGAGCTGTTTTTT. The encoded protein is CASSLVEVELFF.

The V call is TRBV12-3 or TRBV12-4, the J call TRBJ2-7; 9 bases match TRBD2. V shed 3 bases and J 0 bases; nucleotides not matched to a gene: 3. There are 15 residues in the CDR3. CDR3 loop: CASSFASGASYEQYF. The CDR3 DNA sequence: TGTGCCAGCAGTTTCGCTAGCGGGGCCTCCTACGAGCAGTACTTC.

This sequence joins TRBV6-2 or TRBV6-3 and TRBJ2-7; the D is unclear. The V gene lost 2 bases and the J gene lost 6 bases, with 29 bases spanning the gap. CDR3 length: 19 residues. Per the germline V gene, CDR1 is MNHEY and CDR2 is SVGEGT. CDR3 nucleotide sequence: TGTGCCAGCAGTTACCCCCTGGGTGCGGCCGGTGGTAGTTGGAGCGAGCAGTACTTC. It encodes CASSYPLGAAGGSWSEQYF.

This chain links TRBV29-1 with TRBJ1-4; no firm D call. This CDR3 region has 12 residues. Germline values: CDR1 SQVTM, CDR2 ANQGSEA. The ends were cut back, 6 bases at V and 5 bases at J, with 10 bases in the middle. The CDR3 nucleotides are TGCAGCGTACAAGCGTTGAATGAAAAACTGTTTTTT. It yields the protein CSVQALNEKLFF.

Ten or more counts support this clonotype. V and J are TRBV29-1 and TRBJ2-7, with D perhaps matching TRBD1 (6 bases). The CDR3 totals 12 residues. In germline, CDR1 is SQVTM, CDR2 ANQGSEA. The V gene lost 6 bases and the J gene lost 5 bases, with 14 bases spanning the gap. The CDR3 coding sequence is TGCAGCGTCGCGCCTCGACAGGACGAGCAGTACTTC. Its protein is CSVAPRQDEQYF.

The CDR3 bases are TGCAGCGTTGAAGGAGGGGTCACAGGGAGGGCGGGAGTGTATGAGCAGTTCTTC. Translation gives CSVEGGVTGRAGVYEQFF. The chain links TRBV29-1 to TRBJ2-1; tentatively, D is TRBD2 (7 bases). The germline V gene has CDR1 SQVTM and CDR2 ANQGSEA. This CDR3 has 18 residues. The V gene lost 1 base and the J gene lost 8 bases, with 27 bases spanning the gap.

This clonotype showed up many times. The chain joins TRBV7-9 to TRBJ2-3, with D possibly being TRBD1 or TRBD2 (5 bases each). CDR3 size: 16 residues. The V end lost 5 bases, the J end lost 1 base, and 16 bases lay between the germline ends. Germline V lookup: CDR1 SEHNR, CDR2 FQNEAQ (reference sequence). CDR3 protein: CASSRDQSRGTDTQYF. CDR3 DNA: TGTGCCAGCAGCCGGGACCAAAGTCGGGGCACAGATACGCAGTATTTT.

This clonotype turned up a few times. V is TRBV7-2 and J is TRBJ1-5; 8 bases fit TRBD1. V shed 6 bases, J shed 4 bases, and the junction held 11 bases outside the gene matches. The CDR3 spans 16 residues. Germline lookup yields CDR1 SGHTA and CDR2 FQGNSA. The CDR3 protein is CASSRTGRGRNQPQHF. CDR3 DNA: TGTGCCAGCAGTCGAACCGGCAGGGGGCGGAATCAGCCCCAGCATTTT.

This chain joins TRBV6-5 and TRBJ2-3; 9 bases line up with TRBD1. This CDR3 spans 15 amino acids. Germline trimming cut 5 bases from V and 3 bases from J; bases unmatched to any gene: 6. CDR1 is MNHEY and CDR2 is SVGAGI in the germline V gene. The CDR3: CASSNRGQGTDTQYF. CDR3 coding DNA: TGTGCCAGCAGTAACAGGGGACAGGGAACAGATACGCAGTATTTT.

The sample holds a few counts of this clonotype. V gene TRBV20-1 combines with J gene TRBJ2-7; unclear D gene. V was clipped by 5 bases and J by 0 bases, with 11 bases between them. The CDR3 loop spans 13 amino acids. From germline, CDR1 is DFQATT and CDR2 SNEGSKA (reference sequence). CDR3 sequence (DNA): TGCAGTGCTCCCCCGTGGGACTCCTACGAGCAGTACTTC. It encodes CSAPPWDSYEQYF.

This clonotype occurred a few times. This chain joins TRBV20-1 and TRBJ2-7, with 9 bases identical to TRBD1. The germline V gene has CDR1 DFQATT and CDR2 SNEGSKA (reference sequence). J lost 5 bases, V lost 7 bases, and 6 bases had no gene match. This CDR3 spans 12 amino acids. The CDR3 reads CSVQQGAHEQYF. CDR3 nucleotides: TGCAGTGTCCAACAGGGGGCTCACGAGCAGTACTTC.

The chain employs TRBV6-2 or TRBV6-3 and TRBJ1-1; 11 bases match TRBD1. CDR1 is MNHEY, CDR2 SVGEGT, per germline. There are 13 residues in the CDR3. Losses at the gene ends were 6 bases for V and 10 bases for J; bases not matched to a gene: 7. The CDR3 protein is CASRRTGGIGAFF. The CDR3 nucleotides are TGTGCCAGCAGGAGGACAGGGGGCATAGGAGCTTTCTTT.

V is TRBV6-6 and J is TRBJ2-5; no reliable D call. Trimming shortened V by 6 bases and J by 7 bases, and 18 bases separated the two germline ends. This CDR3 has 14 amino acids. Germline CDR1 is MNHNY and CDR2 is SVGAGI (reference sequence). The CDR3, as DNA: TGTGCCAGCAGCCTATTGGTACCCCCAGCGACCCAGTACTTC. Its translation: CASSLLVPPATQYF.

This clonotype has a handful of counts. The chain uses TRBV4-3 and TRBJ2-1; 8 nucleotides agree with TRBD1. The V segment lost 1 base and the J segment 5 bases; nucleotides outside the gene matches: 10. Per the germline V gene, CDR1 is LGHNA and CDR2 is YSLEER. CDR3 length: 17 amino acids. As DNA, the CDR3 is TGCGCCAGCAGCCAAGTAGGGGCAGGGGGCGCCCACAATGAGCAGTTCTTC. It codes for CASSQVGAGGAHNEQFF.